Here is one TCR beta chain with its context. The data belong to a study of blood T cells in healthy people across ages. Extraction of total RNA produced a minimum of 5.5 micrograms from each sample. The CDR3 has 15 residues. Germline trimming cut 3 bases from V and 6 bases from J; bases unmatched to any gene: 5. Then a second PCR, running roughly 7 to 11 cycles, was carried out with a sample-barcoded 5' primer and a J-beta primer mix. TCRdb redid the calling of the 5' RACE reads with MiXCR, one entry per CDR3 protein. In the table there are fewer than 600,000 distinct CDR3 sequences, about 27% of which are singletons. This sample was shared with a second study, whose subject was T cells of mothers and their children. From that report: Sequencing returned over 8 million TCR beta CDR3 reads per mother and around 3 million per child. Overlap measured in related mother-child pairs was slightly, non-significantly higher than in unrelated pairs. The search for persistent microchimeric T cell clones detected none.

Sequencing was performed on blood. This rearrangement joins TRBV12-3 or TRBV12-4 to TRBJ2-3; 11 nucleotides line up with TRBD2. This TCR derives from a boy under 10 years old in good health. CDR3 sequence: CASSLTSGVRDTQYF. CDR3 nucleotides: TGTGCCAGCAGTTTGACTAGCGGGGTTCGGGATACGCAGTATTTT.